Following are 8 T cell receptor beta chains from one sample sequenced in a study of blood T cell repertoires in COVID-19. Generated by immunoSEQ multiplex PCR, the TCRdb table keeps only in-frame clones and is missing some. This sample carries under 150,000 clones, roughly 84% of them seen once, and the ten largest clones take around 5.4%. The sample was PBMCs or T cells enriched from blood (not recorded which). These receptors all come from a woman aged 50 to 65 who had been exposed to COVID-19.

The chain joins TRBV19 to TRBJ2-3; the match to TRBD1 covers 7 bases. Trimming cost V 4 bases and J 3 bases; bases outside gene matches: 4. This CDR3 spans 14 amino acids. From germline, CDR1 is LNHDA and CDR2 SQIVND (reference sequence). This chain's CDR3 is CASSTQQGTDTQYF. In DNA form, the CDR3 reads TGTGCCAGTAGTACCCAACAGGGGACAGATACGCAGTATTTT.

This chain uses TRBV11-3 with TRBJ1-1; tentative D call: TRBD1 (6 bases). V was pared by 0 bases and J by 9 bases, with 11 bases between. There are 13 residues in the CDR3. Germline values: CDR1 SGHNT, CDR2 YENEEA. The CDR3 sequence: CASSLDGGRKAFF. As DNA, the CDR3 is TGTGCCAGCAGCTTAGATGGGGGCAGAAAAGCTTTCTTT.

For this clone: The sample contains more than one DNA sequence encoding this CDR3. J is TRBJ1-5 and V is TRBV5-1, with D perhaps TRBD1 (6 bases). Trimming shortened V by 0 bases and J by 2 bases, and 6 bases separated the two germline ends. The CDR3 consists of 14 residues. The germline V gene encodes CDR1 SGHRS and CDR2 YFSETQ. CDR3 protein: CASSLEGGNQPQHF. The CDR3 region has the DNA TGCGCCAGCAGCTTGGAGGGGGGCAATCAGCCCCAGCATTTT.

The chain has TRBV11-2 and TRBJ2-3; 8 bases are shared with TRBD2. Germline loops: CDR1 SGHAT, CDR2 FQNNGV. V dropped 6 bases and J dropped 0; count of bases not matched to a gene: 8. The CDR3 runs to 16 residues. CDR3 DNA sequence: TGTGCCAGCAGGGGGGAAGCGGGGGACAGCACAGATACGCAGTATTTT. Its translation: CASRGEAGDSTDTQYF.

The J gene is TRBJ1-2, the V gene TRBV19, with D hard to call. Trimming removed 5 bases from V and 1 base from J, with 11 bases in between. This CDR3 comprises 14 residues. Germline values: CDR1 LNHDA, CDR2 SQIVND (reference sequence). CDR3 bases: TGTGCCAGTAGTGTACCAGGACTTAACTATGGCTACACCTTC. This codes for CASSVPGLNYGYTF. The full variable domain, in which reference TRBV19 and TRBJ1-2 provide the parts outside the CDR3, is DGGITQSPKYLFRKEGQNVTLSCEQNLNHDAMYWYRQDPGQGLRLIYYSQIVNDFQKGDIAEGYSVSREKKESFPLTVTSAQKNPTAFYLCASSVPGLNYGYTFGSGTRLTVV.

The rearrangement links TRBV7-3 to TRBJ2-1, with TRBD1 matching 8 bases. Germline values: CDR1 SGHTA, CDR2 FQGTGA. The CDR3 is 14 amino acids. The trim removed 5 bases at V and 2 bases at J, leaving 2 bases unmatched. The CDR3 DNA is TGTGCCAGCAGCCCGGGACAGGCCTACAATGAGCAGTTCTTC. As protein: CASSPGQAYNEQFF.

This chain uses TRBV10-2 with TRBJ1-2; tentatively, D is TRBD1 (5 bases). The CDR3 runs 18 residues. Between the trimmed V and J ends, which lost 0 bases and 5 bases, there was a span of 22 bases. The germline V gene has CDR1 WSHSY and CDR2 SAAADI. The CDR3 loop is CASSESVGTGPFVYGYTF. DNA for the CDR3: TGCGCCAGCAGTGAGTCTGTAGGAACAGGACCCTTCGTTTATGGCTACACCTTC.

The rearrangement links TRBV27 to TRBJ1-6; 7 nucleotides align to TRBD1. Germline CDR1 and CDR2: MNHEY and SMNVEV (reference sequence). The CDR3 totals 15 residues. V trimming: 6 bases; J trimming: 8 bases; junction bases outside the gene matches: 10. The CDR3 DNA reads TGTGCCAGCAGCTCATCGACAGGGCCCCATTCACCCCTCCACTTT. Residues: CASSSSTGPHSPLHF.